Presented here are 6 T cell receptor beta chains from one specimen sequenced in a study of response to subunit inactivated influenza vaccine. Each CDR3 protein gets one entry after TCRdb re-called the RT-PCR reads with MiXCR. The table shows approximately 530,000 distinct CDR3 sequences, with roughly 13% occurring only once. The sequenced sample was PBMCs from blood, obtained about 40 days after vaccination. The receptors stem from a man aged 50 or older who received an inactivated influenza vaccine.

The CDR3 sequence is CASSQFGLKETQYF. CDR3 nucleotide sequence: TGTGCCAGCAGCCAATTTGGACTTAAAGAGACCCAGTACTTC. The V and J genes are TRBV7-8 and TRBJ2-5; a possible D gene is TRBD2 (5 bases). Germline CDR1 SGHVS, CDR2 FQNEAQ. CDR3 length: 14 amino acids. V was trimmed by 5 bases and J by 3 bases, leaving 13 bases between them. Combining the CDR3 with reference TRBV7-8 and TRBJ2-5 gives the whole variable domain GAGVSQSPRYKVAKRGQDVALRCDPISGHVSLFWYQQALGQGPEFLTYFQNEAQLDKSGLPSDRFFAERPEGSVSTLKIQRTQQEDSAVYLCASSQFGLKETQYFGPGTRLLVL.

J is TRBJ2-1 and V is TRBV25-1; a possible D gene is TRBD2 (5 bases). The CDR3 sequence is 15 residues long. Trimming removed 7 bases from V and 4 bases from J, with 17 bases in between. CDR1 and CDR2 (germline): MGHDK, SYGVNS. CDR3 sequence: CASNEGLSGYNEQFF. The CDR3 region has the DNA TGTGCCAGCAACGAAGGACTGAGTGGATACAATGAGCAGTTCTTC.

This clonotype was found many times. The chain is built from TRBV6-5 and TRBJ2-7; 7 nucleotides match TRBD1. Germline V CDR1 and CDR2: MNHEY, SVGAGI. The CDR3 covers 14 residues. V was pared by 2 bases and J by 6 bases, with 7 bases of the junction left unmatched. CDR3 in amino acids: CASSYGTGVGEQYF. Written as DNA, the CDR3 is TGTGCCAGCAGTTACGGCACAGGGGTAGGCGAGCAGTACTTC.

The gene calls are TRBV5-1 and TRBJ2-5, with D maybe TRBD2 (5 bases). The V end lost 0 bases, the J end lost 5 bases, and 11 bases lay between the germline ends. The CDR3 extends over 14 amino acids. Germline V gene data show CDR1 as SGHRS and CDR2 as YFSETQ. In DNA, the CDR3 is TGCGCCAGCAGCTTGGGACGACTACGGGAGACCCAGTACTTC. Protein: CASSLGRLRETQYF.

This clonotype showed up many times. The rearrangement links TRBV20-1 to TRBJ2-6; D is unclear. Germline loops: CDR1 DFQATT, CDR2 SNEGSKA (reference sequence). V lost 3 bases to trimming and J lost 0 bases, with 6 bases between them. This CDR3 is built from 14 residues. For the CDR3, the DNA is TGCAGTGCTAGTGGGTTCTCTGGGGCCAACGTCCTGACTTTC. Encoded protein: CSASGFSGANVLTF.

The CDR3 DNA reads as TGCAGTGGGCAGGGACTGAGGCAAGAGACCCAGTACTTC. Protein sequence: CSGQGLRQETQYF. The chain has TRBV20-1 and TRBJ2-5, with D possibly being TRBD2 (6 bases). The length of the CDR3 is 13 residues. Per the germline V gene, CDR1 is DFQATT and CDR2 is SNEGSKA (reference sequence). Trimming removed 7 bases at V and 2 bases at J, with 14 bases between.